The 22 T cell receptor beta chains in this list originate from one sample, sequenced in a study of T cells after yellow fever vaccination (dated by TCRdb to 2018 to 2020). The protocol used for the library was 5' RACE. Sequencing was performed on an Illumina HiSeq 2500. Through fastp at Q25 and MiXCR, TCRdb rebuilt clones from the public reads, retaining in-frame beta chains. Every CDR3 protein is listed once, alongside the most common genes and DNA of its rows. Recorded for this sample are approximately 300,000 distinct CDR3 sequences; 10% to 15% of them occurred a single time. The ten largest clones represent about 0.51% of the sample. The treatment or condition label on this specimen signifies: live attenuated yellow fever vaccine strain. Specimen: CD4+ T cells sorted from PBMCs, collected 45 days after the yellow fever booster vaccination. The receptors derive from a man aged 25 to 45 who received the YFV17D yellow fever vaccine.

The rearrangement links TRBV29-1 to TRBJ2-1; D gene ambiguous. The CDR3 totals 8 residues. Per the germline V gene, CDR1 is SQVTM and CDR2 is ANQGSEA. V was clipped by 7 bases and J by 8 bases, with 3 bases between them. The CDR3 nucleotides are TGCAGCGGGGATGAGCAGTTCTTC. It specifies CSGDEQFF.

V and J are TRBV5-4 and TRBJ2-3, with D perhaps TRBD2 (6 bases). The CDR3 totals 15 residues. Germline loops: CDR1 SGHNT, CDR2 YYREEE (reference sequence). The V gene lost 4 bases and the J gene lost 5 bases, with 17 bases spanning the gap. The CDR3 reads CASSLVSGEGDTQYF. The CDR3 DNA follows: TGTGCCAGCAGCCTAGTTAGCGGCGAGGGAGATACGCAGTATTTT.

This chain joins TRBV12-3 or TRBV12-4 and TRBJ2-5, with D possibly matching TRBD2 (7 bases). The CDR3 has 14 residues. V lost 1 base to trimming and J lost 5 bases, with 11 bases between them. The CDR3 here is CASSLGGGWETQYF. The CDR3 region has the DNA TGTGCCAGCAGTTTAGGGGGGGGCTGGGAGACCCAGTACTTC.

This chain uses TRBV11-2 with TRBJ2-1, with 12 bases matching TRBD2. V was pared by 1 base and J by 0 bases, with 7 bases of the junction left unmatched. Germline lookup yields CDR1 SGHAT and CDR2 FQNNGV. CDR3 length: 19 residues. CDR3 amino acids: CASSLVGLAGFGSYNEQFF. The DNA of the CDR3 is TGTGCCAGCAGCTTAGTCGGACTAGCGGGATTTGGCTCCTACAATGAGCAGTTCTTC.

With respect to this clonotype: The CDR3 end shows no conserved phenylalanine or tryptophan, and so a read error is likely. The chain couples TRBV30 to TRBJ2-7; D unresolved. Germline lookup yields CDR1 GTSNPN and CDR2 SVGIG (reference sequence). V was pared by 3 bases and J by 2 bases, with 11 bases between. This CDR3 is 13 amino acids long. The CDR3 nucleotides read TGTGCCTGGAGGGTGAAGGGAACCTACGAGCAGTACTCC. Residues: CAWRVKGTYEQYS.

CDR3 amino acids: CASSLVGSLDEQYF. CDR3 DNA sequence: TGTGCCAGCAGCTTAGTTGGGAGTCTTGACGAGCAGTACTTC. The chain links TRBV7-2 to TRBJ2-7; TRBD2 is a possible D gene (5 bases). Per the germline V gene, CDR1 is SGHTA and CDR2 is FQGNSA. Trimming stripped 1 base from V and 5 bases from J, with 12 bases between. The CDR3 sequence is 14 residues long.

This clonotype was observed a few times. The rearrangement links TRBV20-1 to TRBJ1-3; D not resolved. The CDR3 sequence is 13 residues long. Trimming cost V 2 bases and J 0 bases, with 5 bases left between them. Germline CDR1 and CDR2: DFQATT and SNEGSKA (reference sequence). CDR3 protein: CSARQSSGNTIYF. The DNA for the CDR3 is TGCAGTGCTAGACAATCCTCTGGAAACACCATATATTTT.

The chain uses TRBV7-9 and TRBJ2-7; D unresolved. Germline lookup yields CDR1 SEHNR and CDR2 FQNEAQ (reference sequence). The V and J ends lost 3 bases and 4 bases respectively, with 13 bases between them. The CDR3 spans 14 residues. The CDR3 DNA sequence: TGTGCCAGCAGCTTTGCCGACGGACGGTACGAGCAGTACTTC. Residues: CASSFADGRYEQYF.

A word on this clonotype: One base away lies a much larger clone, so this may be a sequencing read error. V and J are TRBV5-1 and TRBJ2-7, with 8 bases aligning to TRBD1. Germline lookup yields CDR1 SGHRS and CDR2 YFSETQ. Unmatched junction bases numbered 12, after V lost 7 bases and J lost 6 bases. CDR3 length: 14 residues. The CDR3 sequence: CASGVTGASLEQYF. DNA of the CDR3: TGCGCCAGCGGAGTGACAGGGGCGTCTCTCGAGCAGTACTTC.

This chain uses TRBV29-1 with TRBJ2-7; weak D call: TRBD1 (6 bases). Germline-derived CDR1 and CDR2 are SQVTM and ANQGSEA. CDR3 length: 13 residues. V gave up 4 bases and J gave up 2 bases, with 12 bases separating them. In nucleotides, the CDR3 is TGCAGCGTTGGAGGGACACTTACCTACGAGCAGTACTTC. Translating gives CSVGGTLTYEQYF.

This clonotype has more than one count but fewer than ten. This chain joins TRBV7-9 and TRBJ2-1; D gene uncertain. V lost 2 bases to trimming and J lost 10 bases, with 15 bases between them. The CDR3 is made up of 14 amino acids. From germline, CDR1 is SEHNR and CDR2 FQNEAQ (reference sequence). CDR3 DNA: TGTGCCAGCAGCTTACGGGCTGGAAATTCCGAGCAGTTCTTC. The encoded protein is CASSLRAGNSEQFF.

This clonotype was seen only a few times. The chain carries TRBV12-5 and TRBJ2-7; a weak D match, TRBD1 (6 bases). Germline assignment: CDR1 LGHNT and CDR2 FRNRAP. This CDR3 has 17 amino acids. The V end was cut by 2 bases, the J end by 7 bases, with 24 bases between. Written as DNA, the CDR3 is TGTGCTAGTGGTTTGCCGTTAAGGGGGTTACATGCTCATGAGCAGTACTTC. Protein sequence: CASGLPLRGLHAHEQYF. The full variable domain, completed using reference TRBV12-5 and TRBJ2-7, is DARVTQTPRHKVTEMGQEVTMRCQPILGHNTVFWYRQTMMQGLELLAYFRNRAPLDDSGMPKDRFSAEMPDATLATLKIQPSEPRDSAVYFCASGLPLRGLHAHEQYFGPGTRLTVT.

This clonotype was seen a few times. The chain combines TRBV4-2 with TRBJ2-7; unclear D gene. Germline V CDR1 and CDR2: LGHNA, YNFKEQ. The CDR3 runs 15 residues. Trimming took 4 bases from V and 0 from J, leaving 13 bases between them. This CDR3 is CASSPGGRASYEQYF. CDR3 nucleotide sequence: TGTGCCAGCAGCCCAGGCGGACGAGCCTCCTACGAGCAGTACTTC.

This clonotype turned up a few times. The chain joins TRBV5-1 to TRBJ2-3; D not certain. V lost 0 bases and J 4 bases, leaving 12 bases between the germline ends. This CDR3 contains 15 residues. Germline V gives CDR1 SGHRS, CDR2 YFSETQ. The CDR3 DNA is TGCGCCAGCAGCTTGGTTGTAAGGTTGGCAGATACGCAGTATTTT. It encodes CASSLVVRLADTQYF.

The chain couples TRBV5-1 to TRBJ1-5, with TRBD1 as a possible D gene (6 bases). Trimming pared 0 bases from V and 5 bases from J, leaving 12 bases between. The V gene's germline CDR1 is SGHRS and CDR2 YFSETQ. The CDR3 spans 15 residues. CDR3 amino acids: CASSLGGTIDQPQHF. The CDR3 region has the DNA TGCGCCAGCAGCTTGGGCGGGACAATAGATCAGCCCCAGCATTTT.

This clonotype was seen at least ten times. The CDR3 region has the DNA TGTGCCAGCAGCCGCGGGGTGGGAGAGACCCAGTACTTC. As protein: CASSRGVGETQYF. V is TRBV7-2 and J is TRBJ2-5; D may be TRBD2 (6 bases). The CDR3 is made up of 13 amino acids. The germline CDR1 and CDR2 sequences are SGHTA and FQGNSA. V was trimmed by 5 bases and J by 4 bases, leaving 11 bases between them.

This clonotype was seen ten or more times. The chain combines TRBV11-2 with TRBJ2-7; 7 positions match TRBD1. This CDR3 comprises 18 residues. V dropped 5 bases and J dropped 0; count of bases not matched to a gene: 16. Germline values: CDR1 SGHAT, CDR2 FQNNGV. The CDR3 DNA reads TGTGCCAGCAGCCCAGAGGGGGCGGACCGAGGTGGCTCCTACGAGCAGTACTTC. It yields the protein CASSPEGADRGGSYEQYF.

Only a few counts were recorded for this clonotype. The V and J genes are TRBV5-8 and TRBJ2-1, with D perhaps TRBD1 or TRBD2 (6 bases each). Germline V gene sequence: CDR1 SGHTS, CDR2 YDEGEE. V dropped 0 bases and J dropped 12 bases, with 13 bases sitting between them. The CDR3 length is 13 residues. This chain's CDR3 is CASSLGGDNGQFF. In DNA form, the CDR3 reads TGTGCCAGCAGCTTGGGGGGGGACAACGGGCAGTTCTTC.

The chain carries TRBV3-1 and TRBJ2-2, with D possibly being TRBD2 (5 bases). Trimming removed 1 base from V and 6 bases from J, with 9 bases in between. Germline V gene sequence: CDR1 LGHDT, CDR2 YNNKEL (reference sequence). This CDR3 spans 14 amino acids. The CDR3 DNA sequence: TGTGCCAGCAGCCAAGGAGAGGGTGCCGGGGAGCTGTTTTTT. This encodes CASSQGEGAGELFF.

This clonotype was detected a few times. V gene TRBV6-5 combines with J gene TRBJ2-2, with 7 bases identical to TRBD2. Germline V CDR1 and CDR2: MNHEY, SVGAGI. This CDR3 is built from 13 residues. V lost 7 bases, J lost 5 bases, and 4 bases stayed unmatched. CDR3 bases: TGTGCCAGCACCTTACTAGCGACCGGGGAGCTGTTTTTT. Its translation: CASTLLATGELFF.

Here the CDR3 DNA reads TGTGCCAGCAGCGGTGGAGGATCAATGAACACCGGGGAGCTGTTTTTT. Translated: CASSGGGSMNTGELFF. This sequence joins TRBV7-2 and TRBJ2-2, with D maybe TRBD2 (5 bases). The CDR3 loop spans 16 amino acids. Germline CDR1 SGHTA, CDR2 FQGNSA. The V end was cut by 5 bases, the J end by 1 base, with 14 bases between.

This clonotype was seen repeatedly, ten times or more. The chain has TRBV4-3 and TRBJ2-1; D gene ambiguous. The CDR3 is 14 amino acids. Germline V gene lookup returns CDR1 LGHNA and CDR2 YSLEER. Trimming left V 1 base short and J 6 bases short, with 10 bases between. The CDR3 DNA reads TGCGCCAGCAGCCAAGTTCTAGTGGGCAATGAGCAGTTCTTC. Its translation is CASSQVLVGNEQFF.